The T cell receptor (beta chain) described here comes from a study of T cells expressing NK-cell markers. The overall study: In sorted CD3+CD56+NKG2C+, CD3+CD56+NKG2C- and CD3+CD56-NKG2C+ T cells, TCR beta repertoires were obtained. HCMV seropositivity marked seven of the eight sequenced donors; one was seronegative. Study-wide results and caveats: Dominant NKG2C+ clonotypes in about 6 donors made up about 1.0-7.0% of CD8+ T cells.

On this clonotype: Its antigen is still unknown.

Synthesis of TCR beta cDNA relied on 5'RACE template switching carrying UMIs. TCRdb re-called the 5' RACE reads; one entry per CDR3 protein, DNA not given. This sample's table reports about 430,000 distinct CDR3 sequences. The CDR3 has 15 residues. The chain recombines TRBV12-3 or TRBV12-4 with TRBJ2-2. This sequence originates from a woman in her fifties or sixties in good health. Sequencing was done on a sample of blood T cells: a sorted CD56 or NKG2C T cell subset, CD4+ or CD8+ T cells, or bulk PBMC T cells (not recorded which). The CDR3 here is CASSLGTSSTGELFF.